Listed here are 29 T cell receptor beta chains from one sample, sequenced in a study of cytomegalovirus exposure and HLA in healthy donors listed by TCRdb under 2017. The receptor library was made with the immunoSEQ multiplex PCR assay. TCRdb limited this immuneACCESS table to in-frame rearrangements with V and J called. A share of clones is missing; checked studies link under half to unresolved V genes, and the rest is unexplained. The sample contains over 100,000 clones, roughly 86% of them found a single time. 2% to 2.5% of the sample comes from the top ten. Sequencing was done on a sample of PBMCs. The receptors were sampled from a woman under 30 in good health and CMV-seronegative.

The gene calls are TRBV30 and TRBJ1-3; 11 positions match TRBD1. Germline V gene lookup returns CDR1 GTSNPN and CDR2 SVGIG (reference sequence). The CDR3 runs to 16 residues. V gave up 3 bases and J gave up 0 bases; unmatched junction bases: 4. This chain's CDR3 is CAWSAGTGGSGNTIYF. The CDR3 DNA reads as TGTGCCTGGAGCGCCGGGACAGGGGGCTCTGGAAACACCATATATTTT.

The chain recombines TRBV6-5 with TRBJ2-2, with D possibly being TRBD2 (6 bases). Trimming removed 2 bases at V and 3 bases at J, with 7 bases between. CDR1 is MNHEY, CDR2 SVGAGI, per germline. CDR3 length equals 14 residues. This CDR3 reads CASSYGGYTGELFF. CDR3 bases: TGTGCCAGCAGTTACGGGGGGTACACCGGGGAGCTGTTTTTT.

This chain uses TRBV6-5 with TRBJ2-7; unclear D gene. The CDR3 contains 14 residues. Trimming shortened V by 5 bases and J by 11 bases, and 22 bases separated the two germline ends. Germline CDR1 reads MNHEY; CDR2 reads SVGAGI. The CDR3 DNA follows: TGTGCCAGCAGTGAAAATTTATCCCTAGGTTCTAAGTACTTC. Protein product: CASSENLSLGSKYF.

The CDR3 reads CASSDVWGGVTEAFF. CDR3 coding DNA: TGTGCCAGCAGTGATGTCTGGGGGGGGGTCACTGAAGCTTTCTTT. This chain links TRBV25-1 with TRBJ1-1, with a possible D match to TRBD1 (5 bases). CDR3 length equals 15 residues. V lost 3 bases and J lost 4, with 15 bases in between. The germline gives CDR1 MGHDK, CDR2 SYGVNS.

This chain joins TRBV7-2 and TRBJ2-7; TRBD1 aligns across 7 bases. V lost 3 bases, J lost 2 bases, and 7 bases stayed unmatched. The CDR3 length is 15 residues. The germline V gene encodes CDR1 SGHTA and CDR2 FQGNSA. The chain's CDR3 is CASSFGTASAYEQYF. Written as DNA, the CDR3 is TGTGCCAGCAGCTTCGGGACAGCGAGCGCCTACGAGCAGTACTTC.

This chain uses TRBV6-5 with TRBJ2-1; TRBD2 might be the D (7 bases). CDR3 length equals 15 residues. The germline V and J ends were trimmed by 2 bases and 5 bases, with 13 bases remaining between them. CDR1 and CDR2 (germline): MNHEY, SVGAGI. The CDR3 here is CASSYEGGLDNEQFF. The DNA of the CDR3 is TGTGCCAGCAGTTACGAGGGGGGGTTGGACAATGAGCAGTTCTTC.

The chain is built from TRBV6-5 and TRBJ1-2; D remains ambiguous. The germline V gene encodes CDR1 MNHEY and CDR2 SVGAGI. The CDR3 has 12 residues. The V gene lost 3 bases and the J gene lost 9 bases, with 11 bases spanning the gap. This CDR3 reads CASSYTGHRYTF. The CDR3 coding sequence is TGTGCCAGCAGTTATACCGGTCATCGCTACACCTTC.

This clone was seen only once. The rearrangement uses TRBV30 and TRBJ1-6; D is ambiguous. This CDR3 has 13 amino acids. The germline V gene has CDR1 GTSNPN and CDR2 SVGIG (reference sequence). Trimming stripped 3 bases from V and 7 bases from J, with 10 bases between. The CDR3: CAWSATGNSPLHF. CDR3 in DNA: TGTGCCTGGAGCGCCACGGGAAATTCACCCCTCCACTTT.

The chain joins TRBV5-6 to TRBJ1-1; D ambiguous. The germline V gene encodes CDR1 SGHDT and CDR2 YYEEEE. The length of the CDR3 is 12 residues. V was pared by 2 bases and J by 3 bases, with 5 bases between. In nucleotides, the CDR3 is TGTGCCAGCAGCTTCACAGACACTGAAGCTTTCTTT. Translating it yields CASSFTDTEAFF.

J is TRBJ2-7 and V is TRBV5-1; perhaps TRBD2 as D (5 bases). Trimming pared 0 bases from V and 3 bases from J, leaving 10 bases between. CDR3 size: 14 residues. Per germline, CDR1 SGHRS and CDR2 YFSETQ. The CDR3 DNA follows: TGCGCCAGCAGCTTGGCGCTAGGAGGCTACGAGCAGTACTTC. Translation gives CASSLALGGYEQYF.

The chain couples TRBV4-1 to TRBJ2-7; TRBD1 is a possible D gene (6 bases). There are 13 residues in the CDR3. The V gene's germline CDR1 is MGHRA and CDR2 YSYEKL. The germline V and J ends were trimmed by 5 bases and 4 bases, with 12 bases remaining between them. CDR3 bases: TGCGCCAGCAGCGAAGGGACACCTTACGAGCAGTACTTC. Translation: CASSEGTPYEQYF.

CDR3 DNA sequence: TGTGCCAGCAGTTTTGTGCCCCTTAAAAACAGGGGGATCTCCTACGAGCAGTACTTC. Its translation: CASSFVPLKNRGISYEQYF. The chain employs TRBV28 and TRBJ2-7; 8 nucleotides match TRBD1. Germline values: CDR1 MDHEN, CDR2 SYDVKM. With 3 bases clipped from V and 0 bases from J, the junction kept 16 bases outside the gene matches. The CDR3 has 19 residues.

The V gene is TRBV30, the J gene TRBJ2-1; D is perhaps TRBD2 (6 bases). Per germline, CDR1 GTSNPN and CDR2 SVGIG (reference sequence). Deletions cut 0 bases from V and 9 bases from J, with 18 bases between. The CDR3 is made up of 15 amino acids. CDR3 residues: CAWSVKGGRTGEQFF. CDR3 sequence (DNA): TGTGCCTGGAGTGTAAAGGGAGGACGGACCGGTGAGCAGTTCTTC.

The gene calls are TRBV30 and TRBJ2-7; weak D call: TRBD1 (5 bases). V lost 8 bases and J lost 4, with 12 bases in between. CDR1 and CDR2 (germline): GTSNPN, SVGIG (reference sequence). The CDR3 has 11 amino acids. The CDR3, as DNA: TGTGCCGGGGCAGGGTCGTACGAGCAGTACTTC. This codes for CAGAGSYEQYF. The full variable domain, with the rest looked up from reference TRBV30 and TRBJ2-7, is SQTIHQWPATLVQPVGSPLSLECTVEGTSNPNLYWYRQAAGRGLQLLFYSVGIGQISSEVPQNLSASRPQDRQFILSSKKLLLSDSGFYLCAGAGSYEQYFGPGTRLTVT.

This chain joins TRBV4-3 and TRBJ2-5; no firm D call. Germline V CDR1 and CDR2: LGHNA, YSLEER. Trimming shortened V by 1 base and J by 5 bases, and 8 bases separated the two germline ends. This CDR3 has 13 residues. CDR3 in amino acids: CASSQGLMETQYF. As DNA, the CDR3 is TGCGCCAGCAGCCAAGGGCTTATGGAGACCCAGTACTTC.

This chain joins TRBV25-1 and TRBJ1-2, with D perhaps TRBD1 (5 bases). This CDR3 has 15 amino acids. The V and J ends lost 4 bases and 1 base respectively, with 13 bases between them. From germline, CDR1 is MGHDK and CDR2 SYGVNS. The CDR3 DNA reads TGTGCCAGCAGTGCCTTTGGGGGGGTTAACTATGGCTACACCTTC. Translated: CASSAFGGVNYGYTF.

This clone was seen a handful of times. The chain is built from TRBV7-9 and TRBJ2-7; the D gene is possibly TRBD1 (5 bases). Germline V gives CDR1 SEHNR, CDR2 FQNEAQ (reference sequence). The CDR3 has 15 amino acids. V lost 4 bases to trimming and J lost 5 bases, with 18 bases between them. The CDR3 nucleotides read TGTGCCAGCAGCTCGACGGGCCAGGGTAGCCACGAGCAGTACTTC. It specifies CASSSTGQGSHEQYF. Full variable domain (missing parts from reference TRBV7-9 and TRBJ2-7): DTGVSQNPRHKITKRGQNVTFRCDPISEHNRLYWYRQTLGQGPEFLTYFQNEAQLEKSRLLSDRFSAERPKGSFSTLEIQRTEQGDSAMYLCASSSTGQGSHEQYFGPGTRLTVT.

The genes are TRBV14 and TRBJ1-4; 9 bases align to TRBD1. The CDR3 contains 20 residues. Germline lookup yields CDR1 SGHDN and CDR2 FVKESK. V was clipped by 1 base and J by 3 bases; unmatched bases: 15. The chain's CDR3 is CASSQGSGTGPRTANEKLFF. The DNA for the CDR3 is TGTGCCAGCAGCCAAGGATCCGGGACAGGGCCTCGAACGGCTAATGAAAAACTGTTTTTT.

V usage is TRBV7-2 and J usage is TRBJ1-6, with no clear D. Trimming cost V 0 bases and J 0 bases, with 3 bases left between them. CDR3 length: 15 amino acids. Germline lookup yields CDR1 SGHTA and CDR2 FQGNSA. The CDR3 nucleotides read TGTGCCAGCAGCTTAGCCAGCTCCTATAATTCACCCCTCCACTTT. Translated: CASSLASSYNSPLHF. Supplemented by reference TRBV7-2 and TRBJ1-6, the full variable domain reads GAGVSQSPSNKVTEKGKDVELRCDPISGHTALYWYRQSLGQGLEFLIYFQGNSAPDKSGLPSDRFSAERTGGSVSTLTIQRTQQEDSAVYLCASSLASSYNSPLHFGNGTRLTVT.

In this sample, this clone turned up once. The CDR3 reads CASSPPGLAGAGDTQYF. The CDR3 coding sequence is TGTGCCAGCAGCCCTCCGGGACTAGCGGGAGCTGGCGATACGCAGTATTTT. J is TRBJ2-3 and V is TRBV13, with 14 bases that match TRBD2. Germline CDR1 reads PRHDT; CDR2 reads FYEKMQ (reference sequence). V lost 5 bases and J lost 6; bases outside the gene matches: 10. This CDR3 region has 17 residues.

The CDR3 DNA follows: TGCAGCGTTGAGTTAGGGGGCCCGGGCTACACCTTC. It translates to CSVELGGPGYTF. This chain connects TRBV29-1 to TRBJ1-2, with TRBD1 matching over 7 bases. Germline loops: CDR1 SQVTM, CDR2 ANQGSEA. J was trimmed by 8 bases and V by 3 bases; bases with no gene match: 6. This CDR3 is 12 amino acids long.

The V and J genes are TRBV30 and TRBJ1-1; the D gene is possibly TRBD1 (6 bases). The CDR3 totals 15 residues. Trimming left V 2 bases short and J 5 bases short, with 18 bases between. Germline values: CDR1 GTSNPN, CDR2 SVGIG (reference sequence). The CDR3 nucleotides read TGTGCCTGGAGTCCAACCAGGGGCCCCCATACTGAAGCTTTCTTT. This translates into CAWSPTRGPHTEAFF.

This chain joins TRBV4-1 and TRBJ2-1; TRBD1 might be the D (5 bases). The CDR3 length is 16 residues. V lost 2 bases and J 0 bases, leaving 11 bases between the germline ends. CDR1 and CDR2 from the germline V gene are MGHRA and YSYEKL. The CDR3 reads CASSQLDIVSYNEQFF. For the CDR3, the DNA is TGCGCCAGCAGCCAACTGGACATCGTCTCCTACAATGAGCAGTTCTTC.

Here the CDR3 reads CASSQGQGGDTEAFF. CDR3 coding DNA: TGTGCCAGCAGCCAGGGACAGGGAGGAGACACTGAAGCTTTCTTT. V is TRBV7-2 and J is TRBJ1-1; 9 bases map to TRBD1. Losses at the gene ends were 5 bases for V and 3 bases for J; bases not matched to a gene: 7. Germline V gene data show CDR1 as SGHTA and CDR2 as FQGNSA. The CDR3 runs 15 residues.

The J gene is TRBJ2-1, the V gene TRBV30, with D maybe TRBD2 (5 bases). The germline CDR1 and CDR2 sequences are GTSNPN and SVGIG (reference sequence). This CDR3 region has 15 residues. Trimming removed 3 bases from V and 5 bases from J, with 17 bases in between. CDR3 nucleotide sequence: TGTGCCTGGAGCACTTGGAGGCGGGTGGACAATGAGCAGTTCTTC. It encodes CAWSTWRRVDNEQFF.

This clone was seen only a few times. The V gene is TRBV27, the J gene TRBJ2-5; tentative D call: TRBD2 (7 bases). The CDR3 covers 16 residues. The V gene lost 5 bases and the J gene lost 0 bases, with 16 bases spanning the gap. Germline V gives CDR1 MNHEY, CDR2 SMNVEV (reference sequence). The CDR3 DNA sequence: TGTGCCAGCAGTCCAGGGGCGGGGGTGGACCAAGAGACCCAGTACTTC. Its protein product is CASSPGAGVDQETQYF.

The chain uses TRBV19 and TRBJ1-2, with D possibly matching TRBD1 (6 bases). Trimming took 1 base from V and 4 from J, leaving 10 bases between them. This CDR3 is built from 14 residues. Germline values: CDR1 LNHDA, CDR2 SQIVND (reference sequence). The CDR3 spells CASSIAATGYGYTF. DNA of the CDR3: TGTGCCAGTAGTATAGCGGCGACAGGCTATGGCTACACCTTC.

The chain is built from TRBV19 and TRBJ2-7, with 9 bases identical to TRBD2. The CDR3 totals 14 residues. Unmatched junction bases numbered 6, after V lost 7 bases and J lost 2 bases. Germline V gene data show CDR1 as LNHDA and CDR2 as SQIVND (reference sequence). The CDR3 loop is CASKPSGTTYEQYF. CDR3 DNA sequence: TGTGCCAGTAAACCTAGCGGGACTACCTACGAGCAGTACTTC.

Worth noting for this clone: The junction differs from germline at one of its ends, possibly a read error. The genes are TRBV5-1 and TRBJ2-2; TRBD1 matches at 8 bases. The CDR3 runs 17 residues. Germline V lookup: CDR1 SGHRS, CDR2 YFSETQ. Here the CDR3 DNA reads TGCGCCAGCACCTTGGCCGCAGGGGGCGCATCTACCGGGGAGCTGTTTTTT. Translating gives CASTLAAGGASTGELFF.